This record looks at one T cell receptor beta chain sequence and its context. Antigen specificity is unknown. With 60 Vbeta and 13 Jbeta primers, the PCR was carried out. Measured with immunoSEQ multiplex PCR; TCRdb has only the in-frame clones, and not every one. The sample lists tens of thousands of clones, around three fifths seen once, with over 12% in the top ten. These data belong to a study of cytomegalovirus exposure and HLA in healthy donors. This CDR3 contains 9 residues. The ends were cut back, 5 bases at V and 10 bases at J, with 8 bases in the middle. Germline V gene sequence: CDR1 DFQATT, CDR2 SNEGSKA (reference sequence). Study findings and constraints: Later analysis identified several of the most significant clusters that appeared linked to common viral pathogens. It was reported that the classifier diagnosed cytomegalovirus status with high specificity and sensitivity in both the original and validation cohorts. Later findings reportedly placed an Asian-associated ancestry cluster below the approximately 700-donor mean for N-insertions.

The source of this sequence is a middle-aged woman in good health and CMV-seropositive. The sequencing sample was made of PBMCs. The chain is built from TRBV20-1 and TRBJ1-1; D is undetermined. The CDR3 sequence is CSAVPGAFF. The CDR3 DNA is TGCAGTGCTGTCCCGGGAGCTTTCTTT.